The 27 T cell receptor beta chains presented below share a single source sample, sequenced in a study of graft-versus-host responses after intestinal transplantation. The antigens of these receptors remain unknown. Sequencing used immunoSEQ multiplex PCR; TCRdb keeps in-frame clones, though not all of them. The table has around 45,000 clones, around nine tenths seen once; the top ten hold around 2.5%. Material: unstimulated CD4+ T cells sorted from spleen or lymph node cells, obtained before transplant. These receptors all stem from a human donor who was the organ donor for an intestinal transplant.

This clone was counted only a few times. This sequence joins TRBV21-1 and TRBJ2-7; no check of the table's D call, TRBD1, against the DNA was made. TRBV21-1 is an annotated pseudogene. The CDR3 length is 15 residues. The CDR3 loop is CASSKPPDRSYEQYF. In DNA, the CDR3 is TGTGCCAGCAGCAAACCCCCGGACAGGTCCTACGAGCAGTACTTC.

This chain connects TRBV6-6 to TRBJ1-5; D is unresolved. CDR3 size: 14 residues. V was cut by 4 bases and J by 0 bases, with 7 bases left in between. The germline V gene encodes CDR1 MNHNY and CDR2 SVGAGI (reference sequence). CDR3 residues: CASSLGYSNQPQHF. The CDR3 DNA reads as TGTGCCAGCAGTTTGGGTTATAGCAATCAGCCCCAGCATTTT.

V is TRBV7-9 and J is TRBJ1-5; no definite D call. This CDR3 region has 13 residues. Germline CDR1 SEHNR, CDR2 FQNEAQ (reference sequence). V lost 1 base to trimming and J lost 5 bases, with 6 bases between them. Here the CDR3 reads CASSLGLHQPQHF. The CDR3 region has the DNA TGTGCCAGCAGCTTAGGGTTGCATCAGCCCCAGCATTTT.

The CDR3 is CASSFSGTSGIRQYF. The CDR3 region has the DNA TGTGCCAGTAGTTTCTCCGGGACTAGCGGGATTCGGCAGTACTTC. The chain couples TRBV19 to TRBJ2-7; 13 nucleotides agree with TRBD2. Losses at the gene ends were 5 bases for V and 9 bases for J; bases not matched to a gene: 10. The CDR3 is made up of 15 amino acids. CDR1 and CDR2 from the germline V gene are LNHDA and SQIVND (reference sequence).

The V gene is TRBV2, the J gene TRBJ1-5, with TRBD1 as a possible D gene (6 bases). Between the trimmed V and J ends, which lost 11 bases and 0 bases, there was a span of 20 bases. Germline V gene sequence: CDR1 SNHLY, CDR2 FYNNEI. CDR3 length: 16 amino acids. CDR3 protein: CACGRGPRYSNQPQHF. CDR3 DNA sequence: TGTGCCTGCGGACGGGGGCCCCGATATAGCAATCAGCCCCAGCATTTT.

The chain couples TRBV7-2 to TRBJ2-5; TRBD2 might be the D (5 bases). There are 14 residues in the CDR3. Germline lookup yields CDR1 SGHTA and CDR2 FQGNSA. V was cut by 3 bases and J by 2 bases, with 10 bases left in between. CDR3 amino acids: CASSLGSGQETQYF. CDR3 DNA sequence: TGTGCCAGCAGCTTGGGAAGCGGTCAAGAGACCCAGTACTTC.

CDR3 coding DNA: TGTGCCAGCAGTCTTCAATCGAACACCGGGGAGCTGTTTTTT. Encoded protein: CASSLQSNTGELFF. The V call is TRBV7-8, the J call TRBJ2-2; D not certain. From germline, CDR1 is SGHVS and CDR2 FQNEAQ. CDR3 length: 14 amino acids. V was clipped by 6 bases and J by 0 bases, with 8 bases between them.

The chain uses TRBV2 and TRBJ2-1, with 9 nucleotides matching TRBD2. The V gene end was trimmed by 4 bases and the J gene end by 5 bases; junction bases not matched to a gene: 21. The germline V gene has CDR1 SNHLY and CDR2 FYNNEI. The length of the CDR3 is 20 residues. DNA for the CDR3: TGTGCCAGCAGTGGAAGGACAACTCTAGCGGGATCTTTGATGGACAATGAGCAGTTCTTC. Translating gives CASSGRTTLAGSLMDNEQFF.

The V call is TRBV27, the J call TRBJ2-1; D tentatively reads TRBD1 or TRBD2 (5 bases each). Germline V gene data show CDR1 as MNHEY and CDR2 as SMNVEV (reference sequence). V lost 2 bases and J lost 3, with 14 bases in between. The CDR3 loop spans 16 amino acids. The CDR3 DNA sequence: TGTGCCAGCAGTTTACAGCCGGGACCCCTCTACAATGAGCAGTTCTTC. Translated, it gives CASSLQPGPLYNEQFF.

As DNA, the CDR3 is TGTGCCAGCAGCTTAGTCACAGCCGGACCTAACTATGGCTACACCTTC. Translation: CASSLVTAGPNYGYTF. This chain connects TRBV7-8 to TRBJ1-2; no reliable D call. Trimming pared 1 base from V and 0 bases from J, leaving 12 bases between. The CDR3 is made up of 16 amino acids. Germline V gene sequence: CDR1 SGHVS, CDR2 FQNEAQ.

This rearrangement joins TRBV7-9 to TRBJ2-2; 8 nucleotides agree with TRBD2. Germline V gene data show CDR1 as SEHNR and CDR2 as FQNEAQ (reference sequence). The ends lost 5 bases at V and 2 bases at J; junction bases unmatched: 4. The CDR3 consists of 15 residues. DNA for the CDR3: TGTGCCAGCAGCCCGAGCGGGAGTAACACCGGGGAGCTGTTTTTT. Encoded protein: CASSPSGSNTGELFF.

The V call is TRBV7-8, the J call TRBJ2-1, with 12 bases matching TRBD1. In germline, CDR1 is SGHVS, CDR2 FQNEAQ. There are 16 residues in the CDR3. The J segment lost 7 bases and the V segment lost 1 base, leaving 5 bases of the junction unmatched. CDR3 region: CASSLGDRGPDNEQFF. Written as DNA, the CDR3 is TGTGCCAGCAGCTTAGGGGACAGGGGGCCCGATAATGAGCAGTTCTTC. Full variable domain (remainder filled in from reference TRBV7-8 and TRBJ2-1): GAGVSQSPRYKVAKRGQDVALRCDPISGHVSLFWYQQALGQGPEFLTYFQNEAQLDKSGLPSDRFFAERPEGSVSTLKIQRTQQEDSAVYLCASSLGDRGPDNEQFFGPGTRLTVL.

By sample share, this clone is medium-sized. The gene calls are TRBV19 and TRBJ1-4; D gene unclear. This CDR3 comprises 12 residues. The ends were cut back, 6 bases at V and 8 bases at J, with 10 bases in the middle. Germline V gene data show CDR1 as LNHDA and CDR2 as SQIVND (reference sequence). As DNA, the CDR3 is TGTGCCAGTAGGACCGGGCTCGAAAAACTGTTTTTT. This gives the protein CASRTGLEKLFF.

The chain has TRBV9 and TRBJ2-2; D remains unclear. The CDR3 consists of 12 residues. V was clipped by 0 bases and J by 7 bases, with 4 bases between them. The germline V gene has CDR1 SGDLS and CDR2 YYNGEE. CDR3 sequence: CASSVAGGELFF. The CDR3 DNA sequence: TGTGCCAGCAGCGTAGCCGGCGGGGAGCTGTTTTTT.

The chain employs TRBV19 and TRBJ2-6, with D possibly being TRBD1 (5 bases). CDR3 length equals 17 residues. CDR1 is LNHDA, CDR2 SQIVND, per germline (reference sequence). V was shortened by 3 bases and J by 0 bases, with 12 bases between the two germline ends. The CDR3 bases are TGTGCCAGTAGTATCCGACAGTCTCTCTCTGGGGCCAACGTCCTGACTTTC. This encodes CASSIRQSLSGANVLTF.

Turning to this clone: A junction boundary mismatches the germline segment, possibly from a read error. The chain joins TRBV5-8 to TRBJ2-4; D gene uncertain. CDR3 length: 10 amino acids. Germline-derived CDR1 and CDR2 are SGHTS and YDEGEE. The CDR3 sequence: CASSLRTPSF. The CDR3 DNA sequence: TGTGCCAGCAGCTTAAGGACGCCGAGCTTC.

The CDR3: CATSGLAGETQYF. CDR3 nucleotide sequence: TGTGCCACCAGCGGACTAGCGGGAGAGACCCAGTACTTC. V and J are TRBV15 and TRBJ2-5, with 11 bases aligning to TRBD2. This CDR3 has 13 amino acids. V trimming: 5 bases; J trimming: 4 bases; junction bases outside the gene matches: 0. The germline gives CDR1 LNHNV, CDR2 YYDKDF (reference sequence).

J is TRBJ2-5 and V is TRBV6-5, with 8 bases matching TRBD1. The V and J ends lost 7 bases and 0 bases, in that order; junction bases with no gene match: 7. The CDR3 loop spans 15 amino acids. Germline-derived CDR1 and CDR2 are MNHEY and SVGAGI. For the CDR3, the DNA is TGTGCCAGCAACGGGAACAGGGGGTACCAAGAGACCCAGTACTTC. The encoded protein is CASNGNRGYQETQYF.

About this clone itself: One end of the junction does not line up with germline, which may come from a read error. The V and J genes are TRBV6-1 and TRBJ1-3; D remains ambiguous. This CDR3 region has 13 residues. CDR1 and CDR2 (germline): MNHNS, SASEGT. The CDR3 spells CASSRERGNTVYF. Written as DNA, the CDR3 is TGTGCCAGCAGTAGAGAGCGCGGGAACACCGTATATTTT.

This chain connects TRBV9 to TRBJ2-7, with D tentatively TRBD2 (6 bases). The CDR3 consists of 15 residues. Trimming removed 1 base from V and 4 bases from J, with 15 bases in between. The germline V gene encodes CDR1 SGDLS and CDR2 YYNGEE. The CDR3: CASSVSLAWQYEQYF. The DNA for the CDR3 is TGTGCCAGCAGCGTATCCCTAGCGTGGCAGTACGAGCAGTACTTC.

The chain recombines TRBV6-6 with TRBJ1-2, with D tentatively TRBD1 (6 bases). V shed 7 bases and J shed 3 bases, with 18 bases lying between them. Germline-derived CDR1 and CDR2 are MNHNY and SVGAGI (reference sequence). This CDR3 has 15 residues. The CDR3 DNA is TGTGCCAGCACCCTATTGACAGGCCCTCACTATGGCTACACCTTC. This encodes CASTLLTGPHYGYTF.

The rearrangement links TRBV7-2 to TRBJ1-5, with a possible D match to TRBD1 (6 bases). Per the germline V gene, CDR1 is SGHTA and CDR2 is FQGNSA. V shed 1 base and J shed 7 bases, with 14 bases lying between them. The CDR3 runs 15 residues. CDR3 in amino acids: CASSLVSGGMQPQHF. In DNA form, the CDR3 reads TGTGCCAGCAGCTTAGTCAGCGGGGGCATGCAGCCCCAGCATTTT.

The genes are TRBV27 and TRBJ1-4; D unclear. The CDR3 extends over 15 amino acids. The germline V gene has CDR1 MNHEY and CDR2 SMNVEV (reference sequence). The V and J ends lost 3 bases and 5 bases respectively, with 13 bases between them. Here the CDR3 reads CASSLEWGYNEKLFF. The CDR3 coding sequence is TGTGCCAGCAGTTTGGAGTGGGGTTACAATGAAAAACTGTTTTTT.

This chain joins TRBV9 and TRBJ2-1; 7 nucleotides align to TRBD1. This CDR3 is built from 15 residues. The J segment lost 3 bases and the V segment lost 0 bases, leaving 3 bases of the junction unmatched. Germline CDR1 SGDLS, CDR2 YYNGEE. The DNA of the CDR3 is TGTGCCAGCAGCGTAGTTCCAGGGGGCTACAATGAGCAGTTCTTC. It specifies CASSVVPGGYNEQFF.

The chain couples TRBV28 to TRBJ2-3; TRBD1 matches at 9 bases. The germline V gene has CDR1 MDHEN and CDR2 SYDVKM. J lost 6 bases, V lost 2 bases, and 3 bases had no gene match. The CDR3 runs 14 residues. CDR3 in amino acids: CASSLTGGADTQYF. The DNA of the CDR3 is TGTGCCAGCAGTTTAACAGGGGGCGCGGATACGCAGTATTTT.

The chain employs TRBV5-1 and TRBJ2-1; TRBD2 matches 10 bases. J gave up 3 bases and V 0 bases, and 3 bases lay outside the gene matches. The CDR3 contains 16 residues. In germline, CDR1 is SGHRS, CDR2 YFSETQ. The CDR3 bases are TGCGCCAGCAGCTTGGCCCCTAGCGGGAGCTACAATGAGCAGTTCTTC. Amino acid sequence: CASSLAPSGSYNEQFF.

V and J are TRBV7-2 and TRBJ2-2; D is ambiguous. Trimming left V 3 bases short and J 2 bases short, with 10 bases between. The CDR3 has 15 amino acids. Germline-derived CDR1 and CDR2 are SGHTA and FQGNSA. CDR3 in amino acids: CASSFGRGNTGELFF. In nucleotides, the CDR3 is TGTGCCAGCAGCTTTGGCAGAGGAAACACCGGGGAGCTGTTTTTT. Using reference TRBV7-2 and TRBJ2-2 for the parts outside the CDR3, the full variable domain is GAGVSQSPSNKVTEKGKDVELRCDPISGHTALYWYRQSLGQGLEFLIYFQGNSAPDKSGLPSDRFSAERTGGSVSTLTIQRTQQEDSAVYLCASSFGRGNTGELFFGEGSRLTVL.